Listed here is a single T cell receptor (beta chain). Its antigen target is currently unknown. Qualities for individual bases were not recorded, and no much larger clone is one base off. The sample is drawn from a study of T-cell reconstitution after alpha-beta-depleted transplantation in children (TCRdb year 2016). In the study overall: Using TCR repertoire profiling, the study quantitatively followed how T-cell immune reconstitution unfolded in children after TCRalphabeta/CD19-depleted allogeneic hematopoietic cell transplantation.

Library preparation was by PCR. This sample was sequenced with an Illumina HiSeq 2500. Molecular barcoding was employed in the preparation of TCR libraries, with unique molecular identifiers being used to normalize TCRbeta repertoire quantification. The public sequencing data were trimmed at Q25 with fastp and processed into clonotypes with MiXCR by TCRdb, which kept only in-frame beta chains. Each CDR3 protein gets just one entry, which takes the most common genes and DNA from the rows behind it. The sample data list fewer than 400,000 distinct CDR3 sequences, and about 20% of these were observed just once. The ten largest clones capture approximately 3.8% of the sample. V trim: 7 bases; J trim: 5 bases; unmatched bases: 8. There are 14 amino acids in the CDR3, from cysteine to phenylalanine inclusive. CDR3 DNA only is kept here, 42 bases in frame from base 1. From a lookup of the germline V gene (reference sequence), CDR1 and CDR2 are DFQATT and SNEGSKA.

Source: PBMCs from the stem cell graft donor, taken from the stem cell graft. This sequence was found in a human donor who donated a stem cell graft to a child with acute myeloid leukemia. The chain employs TRBV20-1 and TRBJ2-1; the junction holds 10 bases that match TRBD2. This receptor has the CDR3 CSVSSGRGNNEQFF. The nucleotides read TGCAGTGTATCCAGCGGGAGGGGGAACAATGAGCAGTTCTTC.